The clone carrying this T cell receptor (delta chain) was picked up a small number of times. The junction departs from germline at one end; a sequencing error may be responsible. The CDR3 runs 19 residues. In germline, CDR1 is GEAIGNYY, CDR2 EKD. The data were obtained in a study of gamma-delta T cells after stem cell transplantation. TCRdb redid clone calling on the RT-PCR reads using CATT. The repertoire has 15,000 to 18,000 delta-chain clones, 9% to 9.5% of them found once; the top ten carry about two thirds. The chain recombines TRDV2 with TRDJ3; the D is unclear. The sequence derives from a human donor. It is not recorded whose cells these are; they may come from a transplant donor. The sample taken for sequencing was gamma-delta T cells. The CDR3 loop is CACDTVGAEISLDTRQMFF. DNA of the CDR3: TGTGCCTGTGACACCGTAGGGGCCGAGATCTCCTTGGACACCCGACAGATGTTTTTC.